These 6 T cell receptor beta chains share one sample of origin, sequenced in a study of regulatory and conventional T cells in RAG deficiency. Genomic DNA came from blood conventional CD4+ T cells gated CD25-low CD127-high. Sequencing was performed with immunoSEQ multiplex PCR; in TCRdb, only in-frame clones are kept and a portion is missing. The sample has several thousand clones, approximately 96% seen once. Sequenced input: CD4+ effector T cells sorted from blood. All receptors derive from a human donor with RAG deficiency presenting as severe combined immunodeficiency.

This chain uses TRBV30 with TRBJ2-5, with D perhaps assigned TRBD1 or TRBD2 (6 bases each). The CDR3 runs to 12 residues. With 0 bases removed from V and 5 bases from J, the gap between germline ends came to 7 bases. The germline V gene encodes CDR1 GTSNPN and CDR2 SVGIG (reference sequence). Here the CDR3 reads CAWSVGGETQYF. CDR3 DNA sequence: TGTGCCTGGAGTGTAGGGGGGGAGACCCAGTACTTC.

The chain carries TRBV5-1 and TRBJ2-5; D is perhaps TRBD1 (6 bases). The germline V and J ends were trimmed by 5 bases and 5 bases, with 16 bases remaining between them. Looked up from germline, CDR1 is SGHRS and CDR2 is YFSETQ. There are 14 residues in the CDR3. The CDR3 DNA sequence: TGCGCCAGCAGGGGTCTGGGGGCAAGGGAGACCCAGTACTTC. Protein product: CASRGLGARETQYF.

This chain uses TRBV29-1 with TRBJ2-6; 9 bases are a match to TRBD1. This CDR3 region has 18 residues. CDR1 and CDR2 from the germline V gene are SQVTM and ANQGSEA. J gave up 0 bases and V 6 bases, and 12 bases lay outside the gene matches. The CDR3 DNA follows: TGCAGCGTCCGAAACACCGGGACAGGGCCCTCTGGGGCCAACGTCCTGACTTTC. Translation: CSVRNTGTGPSGANVLTF.

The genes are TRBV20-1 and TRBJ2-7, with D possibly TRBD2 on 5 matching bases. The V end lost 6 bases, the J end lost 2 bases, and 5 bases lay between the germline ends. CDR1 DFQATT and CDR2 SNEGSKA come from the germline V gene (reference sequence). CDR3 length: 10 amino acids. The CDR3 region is CSAGAYEQYF. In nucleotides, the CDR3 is TGCAGTGCGGGAGCCTACGAGCAGTACTTC.

DNA of the CDR3: TGTGCCAGCAGCTTGGCCCGGGACTCATACGGTGGTGGCTACACCTTC. Its protein product is CASSLARDSYGGGYTF. This chain uses TRBV7-9 with TRBJ1-2, with D maybe TRBD1 (5 bases). Germline CDR1 SEHNR, CDR2 FQNEAQ (reference sequence). The CDR3 has 16 amino acids. V lost 3 bases, J lost 7 bases, and 21 bases lay in between.

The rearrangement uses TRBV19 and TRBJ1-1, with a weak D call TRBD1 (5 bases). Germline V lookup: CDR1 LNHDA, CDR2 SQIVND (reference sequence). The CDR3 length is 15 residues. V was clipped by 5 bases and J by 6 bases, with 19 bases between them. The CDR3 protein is CASSVFLRGTAEAFF. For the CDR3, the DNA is TGTGCCAGTAGTGTCTTCCTCCGGGGGACCGCTGAAGCTTTCTTT.